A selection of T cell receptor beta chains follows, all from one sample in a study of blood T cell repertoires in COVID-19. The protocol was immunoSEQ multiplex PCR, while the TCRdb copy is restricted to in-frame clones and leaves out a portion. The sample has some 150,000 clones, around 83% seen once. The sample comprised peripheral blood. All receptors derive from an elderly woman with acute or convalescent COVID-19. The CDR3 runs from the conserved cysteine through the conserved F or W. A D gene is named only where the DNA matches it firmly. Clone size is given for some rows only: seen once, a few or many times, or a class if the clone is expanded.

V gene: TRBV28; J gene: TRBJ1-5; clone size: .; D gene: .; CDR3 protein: CASSPGSLGPQHF; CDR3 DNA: TGTGCCAGCAGTCCCGGGTCCCTGGGGCCCCAGCATTTT
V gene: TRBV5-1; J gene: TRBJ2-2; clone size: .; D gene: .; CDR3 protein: CASGQPTTGELFF; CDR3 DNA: TGCGCCAGCGGACAGCCGACGACCGGGGAGCTGTTTTTT
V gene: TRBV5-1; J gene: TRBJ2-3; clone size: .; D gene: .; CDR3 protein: CASRIEGVYGTDTQYF; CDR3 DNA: TGCGCCAGCAGGATAGAGGGGGTATACGGCACAGATACGCAGTATTTT
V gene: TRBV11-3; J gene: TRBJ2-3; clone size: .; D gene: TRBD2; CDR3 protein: CASSLGTSPDTDTQYF; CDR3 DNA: TGTGCCAGCAGCTTAGGGACTAGTCCGGACACAGATACGCAGTATTTT
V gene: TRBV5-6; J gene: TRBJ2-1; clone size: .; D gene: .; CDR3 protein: CASSLSQGGRNEQFF; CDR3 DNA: TGTGCCAGCAGCTTGAGCCAGGGTGGGCGAAATGAGCAGTTCTTC
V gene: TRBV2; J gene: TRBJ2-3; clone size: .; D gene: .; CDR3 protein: CASSDGGHLRGTDTQYF; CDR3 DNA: TGTGCCAGCAGTGATGGAGGGCACCTGAGGGGCACAGATACGCAGTATTTT
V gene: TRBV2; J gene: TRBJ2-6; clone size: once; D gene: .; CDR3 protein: CATPGVMNSGANVLTF; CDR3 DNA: TGTGCCACGCCGGGGGTTATGAACTCTGGGGCCAACGTCCTGACTTTC
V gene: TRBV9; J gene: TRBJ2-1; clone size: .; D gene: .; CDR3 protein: CASSGQVANEQFF; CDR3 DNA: TGTGCCAGCAGCGGACAGGTCGCGAATGAGCAGTTCTTC
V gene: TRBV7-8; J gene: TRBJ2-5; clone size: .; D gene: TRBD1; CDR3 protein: CASSRLQGGTETQYF; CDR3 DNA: TGTGCCAGCAGCCGACTACAGGGGGGTACAGAGACCCAGTACTTC
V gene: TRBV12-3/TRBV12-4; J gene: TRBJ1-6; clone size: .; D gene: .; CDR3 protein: CASSLNSSPLHF; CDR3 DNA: TGTGCCAGCAGTCTTAACAGTTCACCCCTCCACTTT
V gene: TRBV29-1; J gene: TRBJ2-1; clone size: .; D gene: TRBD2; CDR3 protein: CSVGSGLAVYNEQFF; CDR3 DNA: TGCAGCGTTGGCTCTGGTCTAGCGGTTTACAATGAGCAGTTCTTC
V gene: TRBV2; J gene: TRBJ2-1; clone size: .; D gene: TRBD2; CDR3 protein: CASSGLASSYNEQFF; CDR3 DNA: TGTGCCAGCAGTGGACTAGCGAGCTCCTACAATGAGCAGTTCTTC
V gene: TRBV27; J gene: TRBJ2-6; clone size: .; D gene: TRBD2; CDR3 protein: CASSAWGLAGISGANVLTF; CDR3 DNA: TGTGCCAGCAGTGCCTGGGGACTAGCGGGGATCTCTGGGGCCAACGTCCTGACTTTC
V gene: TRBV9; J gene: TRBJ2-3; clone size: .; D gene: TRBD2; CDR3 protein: CASSLAGSGDTQYF; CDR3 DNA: TGTGCCAGCAGCCTAGCGGGGTCTGGAGATACGCAGTATTTT
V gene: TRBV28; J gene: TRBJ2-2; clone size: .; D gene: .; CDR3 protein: CASSGAGTSTGELFF; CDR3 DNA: TGTGCCAGCAGCGGCGCCGGGACTTCAACCGGGGAGCTGTTTTTT
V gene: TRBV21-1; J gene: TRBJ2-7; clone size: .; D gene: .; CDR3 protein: CASSMTPDWSSYEQYF; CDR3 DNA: TGTGCCAGCAGCATGACCCCGGACTGGAGCTCCTACGAGCAGTACTTC
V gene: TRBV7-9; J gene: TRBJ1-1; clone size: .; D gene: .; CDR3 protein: CASSLEQNTEAFF; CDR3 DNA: TGTGCCAGCAGCTTAGAACAAAACACTGAAGCTTTCTTT
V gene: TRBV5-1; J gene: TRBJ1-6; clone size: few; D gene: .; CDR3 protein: CASSLGQGRHSPLHF; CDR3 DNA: TGCGCCAGCAGCCTCGGACAAGGCAGGCATTCACCCCTCCACTTT
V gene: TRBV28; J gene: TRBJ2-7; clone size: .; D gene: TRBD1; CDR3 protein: CASKTGQGIEQYF; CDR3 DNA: TGTGCCAGCAAGACGGGACAGGGCATCGAGCAGTACTTC
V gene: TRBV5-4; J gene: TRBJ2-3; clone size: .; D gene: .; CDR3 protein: CASSLSFVRGTDTQYF; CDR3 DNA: TGTGCCAGCAGCTTGTCCTTTGTTCGGGGCACAGATACGCAGTATTTT
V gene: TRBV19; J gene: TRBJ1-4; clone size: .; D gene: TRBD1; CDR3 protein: CASSLSRGRDEKLFF; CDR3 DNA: TGTGCCAGTTCTTTATCGAGGGGGCGTGATGAAAAACTGTTTTTT
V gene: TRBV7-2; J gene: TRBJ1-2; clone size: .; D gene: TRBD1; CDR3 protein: CASSSRADRGRGYTF; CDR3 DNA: TGTGCCAGCAGCTCCCGAGCGGACAGGGGGCGAGGCTACACCTTC
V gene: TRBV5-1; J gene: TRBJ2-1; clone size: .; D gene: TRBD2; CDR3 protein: CASRAGGLAGGPFLHEQFF; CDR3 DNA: TGCGCCAGCAGGGCGGGAGGACTAGCGGGGGGCCCCTTCCTCCATGAGCAGTTCTTC
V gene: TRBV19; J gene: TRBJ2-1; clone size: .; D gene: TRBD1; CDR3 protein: CASSRTGVVNEQFF; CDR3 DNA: TGTGCCAGTAGTCGGACAGGGGTGGTCAATGAGCAGTTCTTC
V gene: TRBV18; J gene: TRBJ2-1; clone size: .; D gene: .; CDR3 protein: CASSPQRRDNEQFF; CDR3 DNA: TGTGCCAGCTCACCACAGAGGCGAGACAATGAGCAGTTCTTC
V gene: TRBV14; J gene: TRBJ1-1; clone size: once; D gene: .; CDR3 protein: CASSQTKNTEAFF; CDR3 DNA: TGTGCCAGCAGCCAAACAAAGAACACTGAAGCTTTCTTT
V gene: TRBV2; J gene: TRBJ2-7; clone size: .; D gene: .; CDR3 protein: CASSEGVIYEQYF; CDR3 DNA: TGTGCCAGCAGTGAGGGAGTCATCTACGAGCAGTACTTC
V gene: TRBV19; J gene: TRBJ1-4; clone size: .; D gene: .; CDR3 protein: CASRGLRGTNEKLFF; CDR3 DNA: TGTGCCAGTAGAGGCCTCCGGGGGACTAATGAAAAACTGTTTTTT
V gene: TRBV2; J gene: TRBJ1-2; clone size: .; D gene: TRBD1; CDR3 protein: CASSGGQGYGYTF; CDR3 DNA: TGTGCCAGCAGCGGCGGACAGGGCTATGGCTACACCTTC
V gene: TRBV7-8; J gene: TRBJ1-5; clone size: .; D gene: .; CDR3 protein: CASSPGRVSNQPQHF; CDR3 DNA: TGTGCCAGCAGCCCTGGGAGGGTGAGCAATCAGCCCCAGCATTTT
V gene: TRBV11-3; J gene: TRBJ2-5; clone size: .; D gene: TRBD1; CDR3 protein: CASSLSPGQGAGETQYF; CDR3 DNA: TGTGCCAGCAGCTTATCACCGGGACAGGGGGCGGGCGAGACCCAGTACTTC
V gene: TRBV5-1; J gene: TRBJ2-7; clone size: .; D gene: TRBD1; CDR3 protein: CASRDRTGDEQYF; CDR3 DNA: TGCGCCAGCAGGGACCGGACAGGGGACGAGCAGTACTTC
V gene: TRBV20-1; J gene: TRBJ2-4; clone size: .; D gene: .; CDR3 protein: CSASHRAIAKNIQYF; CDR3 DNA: TGCAGTGCTAGTCATAGAGCCATAGCCAAAAACATTCAGTACTTC
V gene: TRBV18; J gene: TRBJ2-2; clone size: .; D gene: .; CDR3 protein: CASSRPRMGGRIISAGELFF; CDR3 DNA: TGTGCCAGCTCACGGCCGCGGATGGGGGGAAGGATTATCAGTGCCGGGGAGCTGTTTTTT
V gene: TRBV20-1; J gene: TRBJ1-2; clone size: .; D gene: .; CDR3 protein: CSAPEGEIF; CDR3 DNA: TGCAGTGCTCCTGAGGGAGAGATATTC
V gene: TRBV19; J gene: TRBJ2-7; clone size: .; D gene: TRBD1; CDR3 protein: CASSIGTGIDEQYF; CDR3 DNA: TGTGCCAGTAGTATTGGGACAGGGATAGACGAGCAGTACTTC
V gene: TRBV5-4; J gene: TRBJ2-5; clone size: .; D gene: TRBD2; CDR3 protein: CASSTTSGWETQYF; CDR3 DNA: TGTGCCAGCAGCACGACTAGCGGATGGGAGACCCAGTACTTC
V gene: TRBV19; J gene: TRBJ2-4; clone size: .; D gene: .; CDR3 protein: CASSIAQAKNIQYF; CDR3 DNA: TGTGCCAGTAGTATAGCCCAAGCCAAAAACATTCAGTACTTC
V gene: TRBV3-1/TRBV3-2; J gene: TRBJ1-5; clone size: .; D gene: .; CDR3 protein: CASSQDLGGLEPQHF; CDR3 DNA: TGTGCCAGCAGCCAAGATCTCGGCGGTTTGGAGCCCCAGCATTTT
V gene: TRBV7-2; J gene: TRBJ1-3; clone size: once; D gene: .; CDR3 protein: CASSLVGVSSGNTIYF; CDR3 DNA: TGTGCCAGCAGCTTAGTAGGGGTTTCCTCTGGAAACACCATATATTTT
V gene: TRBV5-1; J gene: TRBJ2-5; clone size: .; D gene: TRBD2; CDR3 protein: CASRTGSGLARSGGETQYF; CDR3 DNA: TGCGCCAGCAGGACCGGGTCCGGACTAGCAAGATCGGGGGGAGAGACCCAGTACTTC
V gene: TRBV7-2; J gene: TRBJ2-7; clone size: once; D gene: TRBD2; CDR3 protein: CASSQSGGPYEQYF; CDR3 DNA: TGTGCCAGCAGCCAGAGCGGGGGGCCCTACGAGCAGTACTTC
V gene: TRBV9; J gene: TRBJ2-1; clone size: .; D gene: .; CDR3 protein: CASSVHIRGARNEQFF; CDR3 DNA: TGTGCCAGCAGCGTTCATATCAGGGGGGCGCGGAATGAGCAGTTCTTC
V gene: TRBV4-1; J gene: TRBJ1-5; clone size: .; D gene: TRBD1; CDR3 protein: CASSGQAGNQPQHF; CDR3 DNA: TGCGCCAGCAGTGGACAGGCGGGCAATCAGCCCCAGCATTTT
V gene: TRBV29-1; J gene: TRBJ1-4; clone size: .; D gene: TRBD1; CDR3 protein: CSVATGGEEKLFF; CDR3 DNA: TGCAGCGTTGCCACAGGGGGAGAGGAAAAACTGTTTTTT
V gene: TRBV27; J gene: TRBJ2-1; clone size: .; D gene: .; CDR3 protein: CASSLEGVNLNEQFF; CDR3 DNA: TGTGCCAGCAGTTTGGAAGGGGTCAATCTAAATGAGCAGTTCTTC
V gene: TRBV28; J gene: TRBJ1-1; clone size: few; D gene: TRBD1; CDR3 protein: CASSLSTGTMNTEAFF; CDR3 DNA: TGTGCCAGCAGTTTATCGACAGGGACCATGAACACTGAAGCTTTCTTT
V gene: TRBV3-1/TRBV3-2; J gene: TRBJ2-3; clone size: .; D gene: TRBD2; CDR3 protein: CASSPGLAGGLSTDTQYF; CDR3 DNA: TGTGCCAGCAGCCCAGGACTAGCGGGGGGGTTAAGCACAGATACGCAGTATTTT
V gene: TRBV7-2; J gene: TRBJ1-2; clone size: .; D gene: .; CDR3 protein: CASSLVWGGDYGYTF; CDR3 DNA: TGTGCCAGCAGCTTAGTCTGGGGAGGCGACTATGGCTACACCTTC
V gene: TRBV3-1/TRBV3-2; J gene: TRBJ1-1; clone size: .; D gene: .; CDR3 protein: CASSQAVGGTEAFF; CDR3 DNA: TGTGCCAGCAGCCAAGCGGTGGGAGGGACTGAAGCTTTCTTT
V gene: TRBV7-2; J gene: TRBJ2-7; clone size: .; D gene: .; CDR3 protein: CASSLGAGAEQYF; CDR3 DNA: TGTGCCAGCAGCCTCGGAGCGGGTGCTGAGCAGTACTTC
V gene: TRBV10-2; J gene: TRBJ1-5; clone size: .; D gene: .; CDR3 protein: CASTGPYSNQPQHF; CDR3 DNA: TGCGCCAGTACAGGGCCCTATAGCAATCAGCCCCAGCATTTT
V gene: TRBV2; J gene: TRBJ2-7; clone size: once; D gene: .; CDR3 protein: CASSEALRGRGNYEQYF; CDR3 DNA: TGTGCCAGCAGTGAAGCGCTTCGGGGGAGGGGGAACTACGAGCAGTACTTC
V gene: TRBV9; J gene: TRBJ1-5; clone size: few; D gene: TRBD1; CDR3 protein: CASSPRQDWALWGQGKVYQPQHF; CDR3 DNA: TGTGCCAGCAGCCCACGACAGGACTGGGCATTGTGGGGACAGGGGAAGGTTTATCAGCCCCAGCATTTT
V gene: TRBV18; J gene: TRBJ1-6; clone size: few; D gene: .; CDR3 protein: CASSPDSSSYNSPLHF; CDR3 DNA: TGTGCCAGCTCACCTGATTCGAGCTCCTATAATTCACCCCTCCACTTT
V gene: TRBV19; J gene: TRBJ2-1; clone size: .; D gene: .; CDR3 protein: CASSIVRGGASANEQFF; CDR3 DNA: TGTGCCAGTAGTATAGTTAGGGGGGGGGCCTCCGCTAATGAGCAGTTCTTC
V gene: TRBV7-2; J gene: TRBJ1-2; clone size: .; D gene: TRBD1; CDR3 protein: CASSPRTGELGYTF; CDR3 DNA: TGTGCCAGCAGTCCACGGACAGGGGAATTGGGCTACACCTTC